The T cell receptor beta chain under discussion was sequenced for a study of tumor-infiltrating lymphocytes in primary liver carcinoma. CDR3 length equals 15 residues. V lost 7 bases, J lost 11 bases, and 17 bases stayed unmatched. The V gene's germline CDR1 is MNHNS and CDR2 SASEGT. Unsorted whole blood yielded the blood RNA, and germline DNA was also extracted. TCR beta cDNA came from around 0.5 ug total RNA, primed with a constant-region primer. Libraries for TCR beta were built through three nested multiplex PCR rounds, which together made up a slightly modified ARM-PCR procedure. A C-beta reverse primer and TRBV1-TRBV30 forward primers served in each of the first two PCR rounds, at about 10 cycles apiece. TCRdb recomputed calls from the multiplex PCR reads with MiXCR, one row per CDR3 protein. The data show about 210,000 distinct CDR3 sequences, with 65% seen just once and about 7.1% held by the top ten.

Concerning this clonotype: This sequence may be a read error, since a much larger clone differs from it by one base.

The chain recombines TRBV6-1 with TRBJ1-5; 7 bases line up with TRBD1. Sequencing was performed on peripheral blood. The TCR originated in a woman aged 55-70 years with primary liver carcinoma and hepatitis B virus infection. DNA for the CDR3: TGTGCCAGCAATGAGCCCGGGACAGCCATTTGGTCCCAGCATTTT. Translated, it gives CASNEPGTAIWSQHF.